This record concerns one TCR beta chain sequence. Its specificity is unknown. This sample was included in a study of Graves' ophthalmopathy and Graves' hyperthyroidism. Study-wide points: Blood also held most thyroid clonotypes expanded above 0.001 frequency. The model flagged ophthalmopathy progression at approximately 70% sensitivity and 72.22% specificity.

Amplification of TCR beta CDR3 regions used RNA transcripts. HTBI primers were used in a first-round RT-PCR, which preceded a second-round multiplex PCR. One entry per CDR3 protein results from TCRdb running MiXCR on the multiplex PCR reads. The repertoire holds about 400,000 distinct CDR3 sequences, with approximately 16% as singletons. Germline V CDR1 and CDR2: MNHNS, SASEGT. V shed 6 bases and J shed 2 bases, with 10 bases lying between them. This CDR3 is built from 13 residues. Certain patients, namely those with other autoimmune diseases, uncontrolled infections, pregnancy or lactation, were excluded. Clinicians made diagnoses from clinical symptoms, serum thyroxine, TRAb, thyroid ultrasound and orbital computed tomography.

The chain links TRBV6-1 to TRBJ1-2; D remains ambiguous. The specimen sequenced was peripheral blood. The clonotype originates from a woman aged 18-29 years with Graves' ophthalmopathy. CDR3 in DNA: TGTGCCAGCAGCGATAATGTGAACTATGGCTACACCTTC. Its protein product is CASSDNVNYGYTF.